This TCR beta chain appears in the sequencing data of a study of beta chain features in type 1 diabetes. The wider study: Similarity in age, gender and cell yields was seen between patients and healthy donors. Broader study findings: Naive, central memory and Treg TCRB repertoires appeared more alike in patients than in healthy donors. Individuals with type 1 diabetes displayed fewer insertions and more deletions at VDJ junctions.

Germline loops: CDR1 SGHDN, CDR2 FVKESK. This CDR3 contains 12 residues. The V and J ends lost 4 bases and 4 bases respectively, with 7 bases between them. Notes on this clone: Its antigen is as yet unknown.

Sorting with CD45RO/CCR7/CD25/CD127/CD95/CD27 yielded naive, central memory, regulatory and stem-like memory CD4+ cells. The isolated RNA, all of it, was reverse transcribed, so expressed TCRB transcripts were what got sequenced. The method was immunoSEQ multiplex PCR; TCRdb's version includes in-frame clones alone and lacks a portion of them. The data hold some 160,000 clones, with just over 9% observed a single time. The specimen sequenced was central memory CD4+ T cells from blood. V is TRBV14 and J is TRBJ1-1, with D uncertain. The clonotype originates from a woman aged 18-35 years in good health. CDR3 amino acids: CASSRGSTEAFF. The CDR3 nucleotides are TGTGCCAGCAGCCGAGGGAGCACTGAAGCTTTCTTT.